This T cell receptor beta chain came from a study of identical twins. Whole-study results and caveats: Invariant MAIT and iNKT cells are populations that could partly confound zero-insertion analyses.

All donors comprised healthy Caucasians. The CDR3 extends over 16 amino acids. V trimming: 8 bases; J trimming: 6 bases; junction bases outside the gene matches: 14. This clonotype was found a few times. Its target is unknown. TCRdb analysed the 5' RACE reads with MiXCR anew, one entry per CDR3 protein. The repertoire has 1.5 million or so distinct CDR3 sequences, about 30% of them found once; the top ten carry roughly 0.3%. The sequencing sample was made of cord blood. J is TRBJ1-2 and V is TRBV12-3 or TRBV12-4; 11 positions agree with TRBD1. This TCR derives from a newborn girl in good health. The CDR3 loop reads CASRTGTGGMRDGYTF. CDR3 nucleotide sequence: TGTGCCAGCCGAACCGGGACAGGGGGTATGCGGGATGGCTACACCTTC.